Listed below are T cell receptor beta chains from one sample, sequenced in a study of blood T cell repertoires in COVID-19. Libraries were prepared by immunoSEQ multiplex PCR; TCRdb keeps only in-frame clonotypes and omits some of them. This table has about 160,000 clones, roughly four fifths appearing once. Sequenced sample: peripheral blood. These receptors were taken from a man between 60 and 75 years old with active or convalescent COVID-19. Both conserved end residues are part of each CDR3.

J gene: TRBJ1-6
V gene: TRBV10-2
CDR3 protein: CASGTGDNSPLHF

J gene: TRBJ2-7
V gene: TRBV29-1
CDR3 protein: CSVGSASIEQYF

J gene: TRBJ1-6
V gene: TRBV7-2
CDR3 protein: CASRGVQPSPLHF

J gene: TRBJ2-5
V gene: TRBV11-2
CDR3 protein: CASSLGGGETQYF

J gene: TRBJ2-1
V gene: TRBV6-5
CDR3 protein: CASSYSAASGRNEQFF

J gene: TRBJ1-3
V gene: TRBV11-2
CDR3 protein: CASSLRRDAGNTIYF

J gene: TRBJ1-1
V gene: TRBV29-1
CDR3 protein: CSVGGDRVNTEAFF

J gene: TRBJ1-5
V gene: TRBV20-1
CDR3 protein: CSASHSNNQPQHF

J gene: TRBJ1-4
V gene: TRBV2
CDR3 protein: CASSRDNEKLFF

J gene: TRBJ2-1
V gene: TRBV2
CDR3 protein: CASSEVRTGTYNEQFF

J gene: TRBJ1-2
V gene: TRBV7-9
CDR3 protein: CASSDDRPRSYGYTF

J gene: TRBJ2-5
V gene: TRBV19
CDR3 protein: CASSSPLAGGKKTQYF

J gene: TRBJ1-2
V gene: TRBV19
CDR3 protein: CASTELTAASRFAGYTF

J gene: TRBJ1-5
V gene: TRBV21-1
CDR3 protein: CASRQGRANQPQHF

J gene: TRBJ1-1
V gene: TRBV28
CDR3 protein: CASSLLTPGTEAFF

J gene: TRBJ2-2
V gene: TRBV5-1
CDR3 protein: CASSFFRGSTGELFF

J gene: TRBJ2-1
V gene: TRBV3-1/TRBV3-2
CDR3 protein: CASSPFGAGGYNEQFF

J gene: TRBJ1-6
V gene: TRBV2
CDR3 protein: CASRVGTANSPLHF

J gene: TRBJ2-7
V gene: TRBV16
CDR3 protein: CASSQSGTSGRYSYEQYF

J gene: TRBJ2-7
V gene: TRBV28
CDR3 protein: CASSSDSVSGYF

J gene: TRBJ2-2
V gene: TRBV5-6
CDR3 protein: CASSFGRETGELFF

J gene: TRBJ2-4
V gene: TRBV11-2
CDR3 protein: CASSPYQGGGNIQYF

J gene: TRBJ1-5
V gene: TRBV7-2
CDR3 protein: CASSLDFRVNQPQHF

J gene: TRBJ1-1
V gene: TRBV3-1/TRBV3-2
CDR3 protein: CASSYSTANTEAFF

J gene: TRBJ2-1
V gene: TRBV24-1
CDR3 protein: CATSDLLDSDNEQFF

J gene: TRBJ1-1
V gene: TRBV6-5
CDR3 protein: CASGRGISTEAFF

J gene: TRBJ2-7
V gene: TRBV5-1
CDR3 protein: CASSLAAGLGSYEQYF

J gene: TRBJ2-3
V gene: TRBV11-2
CDR3 protein: CASSLSPTDTQYF

J gene: TRBJ2-1
V gene: TRBV6-1
CDR3 protein: CASSEGQGPYNEQFF

J gene: TRBJ1-3
V gene: TRBV12-3/TRBV12-4
CDR3 protein: CASSRTQGSTIYF

J gene: TRBJ2-2
V gene: TRBV18
CDR3 protein: CASSPFRDKAAAGELFF

J gene: TRBJ2-7
V gene: TRBV18
CDR3 protein: CASSPPGQGTYEQYF

J gene: TRBJ2-1
V gene: TRBV7-2
CDR3 protein: CASSLAGGQGTHEQFF

J gene: TRBJ2-2
V gene: TRBV5-1
CDR3 protein: CASSGGADDTGELFF

J gene: TRBJ1-5
V gene: TRBV7-2
CDR3 protein: CASSSGQRQPQHF

J gene: TRBJ1-3
V gene: TRBV11-2
CDR3 protein: CASSPGQGKAGNTIYF

J gene: TRBJ1-2
V gene: TRBV15
CDR3 protein: CATSRDRLTGYTF

J gene: TRBJ2-7
V gene: TRBV10-3
CDR3 protein: CASQGGDTGPYEQYF

J gene: TRBJ2-1
V gene: TRBV25-1
CDR3 protein: CASGRGGNYNEQFF

J gene: TRBJ2-7
V gene: TRBV6-1
CDR3 protein: CASSDPLAGPYF

J gene: TRBJ1-5
V gene: TRBV5-1
CDR3 protein: CARTGGILSNQPQHF

J gene: TRBJ1-2
V gene: TRBV19
CDR3 protein: CASSIGGGKGYTF

J gene: TRBJ1-1
V gene: TRBV6-5
CDR3 protein: CASRGTGGTTEAFF

J gene: TRBJ2-7
V gene: TRBV5-6
CDR3 protein: CASTYLGLYEQYF

J gene: TRBJ2-1
V gene: TRBV6-6
CDR3 protein: CASSSHHNEQFF

J gene: TRBJ2-1
V gene: TRBV5-1
CDR3 protein: CASSGLAVNEQFF

J gene: TRBJ1-5
V gene: TRBV28
CDR3 protein: CASRMSNQPQHF

J gene: TRBJ1-5
V gene: TRBV19
CDR3 protein: CASSNRGSNQPQHF

J gene: TRBJ2-7
V gene: TRBV6-2/TRBV6-3
CDR3 protein: CASSPRLAGTYEQYF

J gene: TRBJ2-3
V gene: TRBV3-1/TRBV3-2
CDR3 protein: CASSQVPGLAGGYKDTQYF

J gene: TRBJ1-4
V gene: TRBV19
CDR3 protein: CASSTRRGSNEKLFF

J gene: TRBJ1-1
V gene: TRBV6-5
CDR3 protein: CASSTDRGRHTEAFF

J gene: TRBJ1-3
V gene: TRBV7-9
CDR3 protein: CASSPGSSGNTIYF

J gene: TRBJ2-7
V gene: TRBV14
CDR3 protein: CASSHRPSGRLAEQYF

J gene: TRBJ2-1
V gene: TRBV24-1
CDR3 protein: CATSDPPSGRNEQFF